This T cell receptor (beta chain) came from a study of blood T cell repertoires in COVID-19. Study in general: Acute-phase and convalescent COVID-19 samples originated in the United States, Italy and Spain.

This clone has only a few counts. From germline, CDR1 is GTSNPN and CDR2 SVGIG (reference sequence). CDR3 length equals 13 residues. Trimming cost V 1 base and J 5 bases, with 6 bases left between them. In the study's own analysis: Reference gene primer amplification in the assay estimated nucleated cell counts. Only in-frame clones appear in the TCRdb table, and some are missing; sequencing was by immunoSEQ multiplex PCR. V, J and clone size were drawn from that table, and D and trimming were deduced from the DNA. The sample yields about 44,000 clones, approximately 81% seen once. The sample consisted of peripheral blood. The sequence was obtained from a woman in her seventies with acute or convalescent COVID-19. The rearrangement joins TRBV30 to TRBJ1-6; D is uncertain. Here the CDR3 reads CAWSAGHNSPLHF. The CDR3 DNA reads TGTGCCTGGAGTGCTGGGCATAATTCACCCCTCCACTTT.